The 10 T cell receptor beta chains listed next were all sequenced from one sample in a study of blood T cell repertoires in COVID-19. The repertoire was sequenced with immunoSEQ multiplex PCR; TCRdb's copy has only in-frame clones and lacks some. This sample has 250,000 or so clones, with more than 75% found just once. The specimen was peripheral blood. The receptors here all came from an elderly man with acute or convalescent COVID-19.

The chain carries TRBV27 and TRBJ2-1; 16 nucleotides match TRBD2. V lost 5 bases, J lost 4 bases, and 17 bases stayed unmatched. Germline V lookup: CDR1 MNHEY, CDR2 SMNVEV (reference sequence). The CDR3 is made up of 21 amino acids. Here the CDR3 DNA reads TGTGCCAGCAGTCCTCCATTGGCGGGACTAGCGGGAGGGAGGCGATACAATGAGCAGTTCTTC. Its protein is CASSPPLAGLAGGRRYNEQFF.

This rearrangement joins TRBV5-5 to TRBJ2-1, with 8 bases matching TRBD2. The CDR3 extends over 16 amino acids. V lost 1 base to trimming and J lost 2 bases; unmatched junction nucleotides: 5. CDR1 SGHKS and CDR2 YYEKEE come from the germline V gene (reference sequence). Written as DNA, the CDR3 is TGTGCCAGCAGCTTGCGTCTAGCGGGTCCCTACAATGAGCAGTTCTTC. Protein: CASSLRLAGPYNEQFF.

This clone has a single count. V usage is TRBV6-5 and J usage is TRBJ2-5; a weak D match, TRBD1 (5 bases). From germline, CDR1 is MNHEY and CDR2 SVGAGI. V was clipped by 6 bases and J by 1 base, with 12 bases between them. The CDR3 extends over 14 amino acids. CDR3 residues: CASSQPTVQETQYF. For the CDR3, the DNA is TGTGCCAGCAGCCAGCCGACAGTCCAAGAGACCCAGTACTTC.

In its sample, this clone was seen a few times. The chain uses TRBV5-1 and TRBJ2-5, with 16 bases matching TRBD2. The V and J ends lost 4 bases and 3 bases, in that order; junction bases with no gene match: 3. This CDR3 contains 16 residues. Germline V gene sequence: CDR1 SGHRS, CDR2 YFSETQ. In DNA form, the CDR3 reads TGCGCCAGCAGCCCCGGGACTAGCGGGGGGGAAGAGACCCAGTACTTC. Amino acid sequence: CASSPGTSGGEETQYF.

The genes are TRBV6-5 and TRBJ2-5; TRBD1 is a possible D gene (6 bases). Germline V CDR1 and CDR2: MNHEY, SVGAGI. This CDR3 is 12 amino acids long. V was shortened by 5 bases and J by 4 bases, with 8 bases between the two germline ends. CDR3: CASSTGLETQYF. CDR3 nucleotide sequence: TGTGCCAGCAGTACAGGGCTAGAGACCCAGTACTTC.

This clone has a handful of counts. One junction end does not reproduce the germline sequence, and a read error may be involved. The chain recombines TRBV13 with TRBJ1-2; 8 bases line up with TRBD1. CDR3 length equals 14 residues. CDR1 and CDR2 (germline): PRHDT, FYEKMQ (reference sequence). CDR3 DNA sequence: TGTGCCAGCAGCCTAGGGCGACAGGGGAATGGCTACACCTTC. It specifies CASSLGRQGNGYTF.

V and J are TRBV5-1 and TRBJ2-3; D gene unclear. Trimming took 0 bases from V and 3 from J, leaving 11 bases between them. CDR3 length: 15 residues. Germline CDR1 SGHRS, CDR2 YFSETQ. The DNA of the CDR3 is TGCGCCAGCAGCTTGGAAGCACCCGGGACAGATACGCAGTATTTT. This codes for CASSLEAPGTDTQYF.

This chain joins TRBV2 and TRBJ1-4; maybe TRBD1 (5 bases). V was trimmed by 5 bases and J by 8 bases, leaving 15 bases between them. Germline V CDR1 and CDR2: SNHLY, FYNNEI. The CDR3 totals 14 residues. CDR3: CASSIFGGGEKLFF. DNA of the CDR3: TGTGCCAGCAGTATATTTGGGGGGGGAGAAAAACTGTTTTTT.

The V gene is TRBV18, the J gene TRBJ2-1; D unclear. Trimming removed 3 bases at V and 5 bases at J, with 8 bases between. The CDR3 loop spans 13 amino acids. Looked up from germline, CDR1 is KGHSH and CDR2 is LQKENI. The CDR3 DNA sequence: TGTGCCAGCTCACCCACACTAAACAATGAGCAGTTCTTC. This gives the protein CASSPTLNNEQFF.

CDR3 residues: CASSDTGSFLGYTF. CDR3 sequence (DNA): TGTGCCAGCAGCGACACAGGGAGTTTCTTGGGCTACACCTTC. This chain connects TRBV3-1 (or the pseudogene TRBV3-2) to TRBJ1-2, with D tentatively TRBD1 (6 bases). This CDR3 is built from 14 residues. V shed 5 bases and J shed 8 bases, with 18 bases lying between them. Germline values: CDR1 LGHDT, CDR2 YNNKEL (reference sequence).